There are a few counts of the clone carrying this TCR beta chain. The antigen is not known. Gene labels here are mouse ones. The CDR3 is cut off 4 residues early in the read; its end comes from the germline J gene. This specimen belongs to a study of CD8+ T cells in alopecia areata. Overall study: C3H/HeJ graft donors with spontaneous alopecia, aged 6-12 months, supplied skin that was transplanted onto female C3H/HeJ mice aged about 7-10 weeks. Notes on the study in general: Possibly as an HLA-related effect, TCR sharing across patients appeared less clear than in mice. Sequencing of scalp samples also captures resident alphabeta T cells of normal skin.

The J segment lost 2 bases and the V segment lost 4 bases, leaving 4 bases of the junction unmatched. This CDR3 has 15 residues. Germline V CDR1 and CDR2: FNHDT, SITEND (reference sequence). Using CD4, CD8alpha, NKG2D, NKG2ACE and other markers, pooled cutaneous lymph node cells were sorted. Sequencing used cDNA as its template, made by extracting RNA and reverse transcribing it. Assay used: immunoSEQ multiplex PCR; TCRdb lists only in-frame clones, some missing. The sample presents about 300,000 clones, none singletons. The TCR was taken from a C3H/HeJ mouse with alopecia areata. MHC haplotype: H2-k. The chain has TRBV19 and TRBJ2-1; the match to TRBD2 covers 9 bases. The material sequenced was CD4+ T cells sorted from a lymph node. This chain's CDR3 is CASSFRLGDYAEQFF. Partial CDR3 DNA: TGTGCCAGCAGTTTTCGACTGGGGGACTATGCT.